Listed here is a single TCR beta chain. The sample comes from a study of Graves' ophthalmopathy and Graves' hyperthyroidism. Using RNA transcripts, the TCR beta CDR3 regions were amplified. The library came from an HTBI-primed first-round RT-PCR and a second-round multiplex PCR. MiXCR, applied by TCRdb to the multiplex PCR reads, yields one record per CDR3 protein. This table has approximately 640,000 distinct CDR3 sequences, roughly 39% appearing once. Germline V gene sequence: CDR1 MGHDK, CDR2 SYGVNS. V gave up 3 bases and J gave up 6 bases, with 18 bases separating them. The CDR3 is 16 residues long. The evidence that diagnosis relied on was clinical symptoms, serum thyroxine, TRAb, thyroid ultrasound and orbital computed tomography. As the starting material, 8 to 10 ml of fresh peripheral blood yielded the PBMCs.

The sample consisted of peripheral blood. The receptor comes from an adult man with Graves' ophthalmopathy. The rearrangement links TRBV25-1 to TRBJ2-1; no clear D. CDR3 sequence reads: CASSDTEDAQINEQFF. The CDR3 coding sequence is TGTGCCAGCAGTGATACCGAAGACGCACAAATCAATGAGCAGTTCTTC.